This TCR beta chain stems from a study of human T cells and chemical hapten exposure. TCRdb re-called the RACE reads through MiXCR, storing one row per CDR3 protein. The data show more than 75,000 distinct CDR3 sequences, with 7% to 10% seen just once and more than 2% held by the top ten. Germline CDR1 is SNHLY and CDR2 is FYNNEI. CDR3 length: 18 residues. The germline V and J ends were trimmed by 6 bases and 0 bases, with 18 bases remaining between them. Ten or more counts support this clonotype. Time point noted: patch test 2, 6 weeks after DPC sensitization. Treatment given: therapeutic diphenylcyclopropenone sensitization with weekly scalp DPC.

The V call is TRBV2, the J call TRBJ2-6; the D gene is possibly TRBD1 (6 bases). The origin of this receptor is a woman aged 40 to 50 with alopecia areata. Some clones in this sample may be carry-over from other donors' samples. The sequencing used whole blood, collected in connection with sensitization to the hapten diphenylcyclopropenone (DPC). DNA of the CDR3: TGTGCCAGCAGCCGACCCCCAGGGGACCGCTCTGGGGCCAACGTCCTGACTTTC. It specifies CASSRPPGDRSGANVLTF.